This TCR beta chain was identified during a study of T cells expressing NK-cell markers. Across the whole study: Sorted CD3+CD56+NKG2C+, CD3+CD56+NKG2C- and CD3+CD56-NKG2C+ T cells provided the TCR beta repertoires. Overall study findings and caveats: No clear determination of HCMV specificity was made for expanded NKG2C+ T cell clones.

Of note for this clonotype: As yet, its antigen is unknown.

The CDR3 extends over 15 amino acids. Germline V gene sequence: CDR1 SGHDN, CDR2 FVKESK. TCRdb re-called the 5' RACE reads; every CDR3 protein appears as one record, without DNA. The table for this sample gives fewer than 550,000 distinct CDR3 sequences. The chain combines TRBV14 with TRBJ2-1; TCRdb gives TRBD1 as the D gene, but with no DNA this cannot be confirmed. The sequence came from a woman between 45 and 60 years old in good health. Source material: blood T cells: a sorted CD56 or NKG2C T cell subset, CD4+ or CD8+ T cells, or bulk PBMC T cells (not recorded which). CDR3 loop: CASSHYRDSYNEQFF.